Listed here is a single TCR beta chain. Antigen unknown. The data derive from a study of T cells in Graves' hyperthyroidism and ophthalmopathy. Study conclusions and caveats: It was a median approximately 6.9 months before onset that the model predicted ophthalmopathy. Ophthalmopathy and stable hyperthyroidism were separated by a 13 V-J model.

Regions amplified from RNA transcripts were the TCR beta CDR3 regions. TCR CDR3 underwent first-round RT-PCR with the HTBI primer set. MiXCR, run by TCRdb on the multiplex PCR reads, gives a single entry per CDR3 protein. The sample includes roughly 710,000 distinct CDR3 sequences, 35% of them seen just once. Subjects aged 18 to 65 presented with newly diagnosed hyperthyroidism of less than 2 months' duration. Each diagnosis drew on symptoms, thyroxine, TRAb, thyroid ultrasound and orbital computed tomography findings. The CDR3 loop spans 15 amino acids. Germline V gene sequence: CDR1 LGHDT, CDR2 YNNKEL (reference sequence). V lost 3 bases and J lost 4; bases outside the gene matches: 7.

The chain has TRBV3-1 and TRBJ2-5; 8 bases align to TRBD2. The material sequenced was blood. The sequence came from a woman aged 40 to 50 with Graves' hyperthyroidism. CDR3 loop: CASSQEAGARETQYF. The CDR3, as DNA: TGTGCCAGCAGCCAGGAAGCGGGAGCACGAGAGACCCAGTACTTC.